This entry lists 26 T cell receptor beta chains sequenced from one sample in a study of CD4 and CD8 cells across lung adenocarcinoma regions. TCRdb itself ran the PCR reads through MiXCR, one entry per CDR3 protein. The data contain around 20,000 distinct CDR3 sequences, 50% of them singletons. Sequenced: CD8+ T cells from the margin of a lung tumor. The receptors come from a male donor with lung adenocarcinoma. The CD4 and CD8 labels of this study may be unreliable.

Of note for this clonotype: One end of the junction varies from germline; a read error may be responsible. The chain is built from TRBV6-1 and TRBJ2-3, with 7 bases identical to TRBD2. Germline V CDR1 and CDR2: MNHNS, SASEGT. The CDR3 runs to 16 residues. CDR3 in DNA: TGTGTCAGCAGGGAAGCCGGGGGAGGGGACGAGGATACGCAGTATTTT. It yields the protein CVSREAGGGDEDTQYF.

With regard to this clonotype: An end of the junction does not agree with germline; a read error may underlie this. V is TRBV6-1 and J is TRBJ2-3, with 12 bases lining up with TRBD2. The CDR3 length is 16 residues. Per the germline V gene, CDR1 is MNHNS and CDR2 is SASEGT. The CDR3 DNA reads as TGTGCCAGCATGGACACGTGGACTAGCGGGACAAATGAGCAGTATTTC. Residues: CASMDTWTSGTNEQYF.

The sample holds one count of this clonotype. An end of the junction differs from the germline gene, which may be a read error. This chain joins TRBV27 and TRBJ1-6; tentative D call: TRBD1 (5 bases). Germline loops: CDR1 MNHEY, CDR2 SMNVEV (reference sequence). The CDR3 has 14 residues. The CDR3 reads CASSFWGYNQPLHF. CDR3 sequence (DNA): TGTGCCAGCAGTTTTTGGGGGTATAATCAGCCCCTGCATTTT.

The chain employs TRBV20-1 and TRBJ2-7; 9 bases are shared with TRBD2. Germline CDR1 DFQATT, CDR2 SNEGSKA (reference sequence). The ends lost 5 bases at V and 3 bases at J; junction bases unmatched: 5. There are 13 residues in the CDR3. CDR3 protein: CSALAGVFYEQYF. The DNA for the CDR3 is TGCAGTGCTTTAGCGGGAGTCTTCTACGAGCAGTACTTC.

The CDR3 spells CASSDRCGGGDRETQYF. The CDR3 DNA is TGTGCCAGCAGTGACCGTTGCGGGGGGGGTGATCGTGAGACCCAGTATTTT. This rearrangement joins TRBV6-1 to TRBJ2-3; 9 nucleotides line up with TRBD2. Trimming removed 3 bases from V and 12 bases from J; junction bases left unmatched: 19. Per germline, CDR1 MNHNS and CDR2 SASEGT. The CDR3 is 17 residues long.

This chain joins TRBV6-1 and TRBJ2-5; D ambiguous. The CDR3 covers 12 residues. V lost 5 bases and J 3 bases, leaving 7 bases between the germline ends. Germline-derived CDR1 and CDR2 are MNHNS and SASEGT. As DNA, the CDR3 is TGTGCCAGCAGTCAGCTTGAAGAGACCCAGTACTTC. Amino acid sequence: CASSQLEETQYF.

This clonotype was recorded at least ten times. The genes are TRBV27 and TRBJ1-2, with D uncertain. Germline CDR1 and CDR2: MNHEY and SMNVEV (reference sequence). V lost 4 bases, J lost 0 bases, and 6 bases lay in between. CDR3 size: 13 residues. The CDR3 coding sequence is TGTGCCAGCAGTTCTCAGACTAACTATGGCTACACCTTC. Its protein product is CASSSQTNYGYTF.

Sample share makes this clonotype medium-sized. The V gene is TRBV6-1, the J gene TRBJ2-3, with a weak D call TRBD1 (5 bases). Trimming left V 7 bases short and J 2 bases short, with 13 bases between. The CDR3 extends over 14 amino acids. Germline loops: CDR1 MNHNS, CDR2 SASEGT. The CDR3 is CASTKGWDTDTQYF. The CDR3 nucleotides read TGTGCCAGCACGAAGGGGTGGGACACAGATACGCAGTATTTT.

This clonotype showed up just a few times. The chain carries TRBV10-3 and TRBJ2-1; D may be TRBD1 or TRBD2 (7 bases each). V lost 3 bases, J lost 0 bases, and 15 bases lay in between. The CDR3 has 17 residues. Germline V CDR1 and CDR2: ENHRY, SYGVKD. CDR3 DNA: TGTGCCATCAGTGACCCAGGGGGAGGGAGCTCCTACAATGAGCAGTTCTTC. It yields the protein CAISDPGGGSSYNEQFF.

The chain links TRBV7-2 to TRBJ1-1, with D unresolved. Germline V gene data show CDR1 as SGHTA and CDR2 as FQGNSA. Trimming pared 1 base from V and 4 bases from J, leaving 13 bases between. CDR3 length: 15 residues. The CDR3 loop is CASSLGSLSSTEAFF. CDR3 nucleotide sequence: TGTGCCAGCAGCTTAGGCAGTCTCAGTTCCACTGAAGCTTTCTTT.

V is TRBV27 and J is TRBJ2-1, with a weak D call TRBD2 (6 bases). TRBJ2-7 matches the DNA end more closely, so the J call is doubtful. This CDR3 comprises 15 residues. Germline V gene data show CDR1 as MNHEY and CDR2 as SMNVEV (reference sequence). The CDR3 nucleotides read TGTGCCAGGGGTTTGGAGGTTGTGAGGAGGGATAAGCAGTACTTC. Encoded protein: CARGLEVVRRDKQYF.

This clonotype rates as medium-sized. CDR3 nucleotide sequence: TGTGCCAGCAGTTTATTGGGCCGGACTAGCGGGGCAGAAGAGACCCAGTACTTC. Translating it yields CASSLLGRTSGAEETQYF. This chain joins TRBV27 and TRBJ2-5; TRBD2 aligns across 12 bases. The V gene end was trimmed by 1 base and the J gene end by 3 bases; junction bases not matched to a gene: 9. The CDR3 loop spans 18 amino acids. Germline V gene data show CDR1 as MNHEY and CDR2 as SMNVEV (reference sequence).

This clonotype was counted a few times. The CDR3 here is CASRSLFLSTDTQYF. DNA for the CDR3: TGTGCCAGCAGGAGTCTATTCCTAAGCACAGATACGCAGTATTTT. The chain links TRBV27 to TRBJ2-3; D unclear. V was trimmed by 6 bases and J by 0 bases, leaving 13 bases between them. In germline, CDR1 is MNHEY, CDR2 SMNVEV (reference sequence). The CDR3 sequence is 15 residues long.

In this sample, this clonotype turned up once. Likely a read error: the CDR3 ends without its conserved phenylalanine or tryptophan. No DNA is shown, since the ends of the CDR3 on it are uncertain; the CDR3 is the one TCRdb lists. V is TRBV6-5 and J is TRBJ2-5; the D segment call TRBD1 is taken from the table without a DNA check. Germline V lookup: CDR1 MNHEY, CDR2 SVGAGI. The CDR3 extends over 16 residues, inclusive of both ends. CDR3: CASSYSMSGAGATQLS.

This clonotype has a count of ten or more. This sequence joins TRBV10-1 and TRBJ2-1; 10 bases agree with TRBD2. CDR3 length: 15 residues. After removal of 2 bases from V and 7 bases from J, the junction contained 5 bases not matched to a gene. Germline CDR1 is WNHNN and CDR2 is SYGVQD (reference sequence). The CDR3 coding sequence is TGCGCCAGCAGTGAGAGGCTAGCGGGGGTTAATGAGCAGTTCTTC. Translation: CASSERLAGVNEQFF.

The chain joins TRBV27 to TRBJ2-1; D remains ambiguous. The end of the DNA fits TRBJ2-7 better, so the J call may be wrong. The CDR3 sequence is 12 residues long. Germline V gene data show CDR1 as MNHEY and CDR2 as SMNVEV (reference sequence). CDR3 nucleotide sequence: TGTGCCAGCAGTCTTATAGGGCACGAGCAGTACTTC. This encodes CASSLIGHEQYF.

The chain combines TRBV25-1 with TRBJ1-1; unclear D gene. The CDR3 runs 12 residues. The V end lost 7 bases, the J end lost 1 base, and 7 bases lay between the germline ends. Germline values: CDR1 MGHDK, CDR2 SYGVNS. The CDR3 protein is CASTPGNTEAFF. The CDR3 region has the DNA TGTGCCAGCACGCCGGGGAACACTGAAGCTTTCTTT.

Notes on this clonotype: Compared with germline, one end of the junction differs, possibly owing to a read error. The chain is built from TRBV27 and TRBJ2-3; possibly TRBD1 or TRBD2 for D (5 bases each). Germline V lookup: CDR1 MNHEY, CDR2 SMNVEV (reference sequence). This CDR3 is 15 amino acids long. In DNA form, the CDR3 reads TGTGCCAGGGGTTTGAGTAGCCGGGGCACAGATACCCAGTACTTT. Encoded protein: CARGLSSRGTDTQYF.

On this clonotype itself: Relative to the germline gene, one junction end is altered; a read error may explain this. V and J are TRBV9 and TRBJ2-3; the match to TRBD1 covers 7 bases. Looked up from germline, CDR1 is SGDLS and CDR2 is YYNGEE. The CDR3 is 13 amino acids. The CDR3: CASSRDSTDTQYF. The CDR3 DNA reads TGTGCCAGCAGCCGGGACAGCACAGATACGCAGTATTTC.

The rearrangement joins TRBV7-8 to TRBJ2-1; D may be TRBD2 (5 bases). The DNA end is a closer match to TRBJ2-7, so the J assignment may be wrong. CDR1 SGHVS and CDR2 FQNEAQ come from the germline V gene. The CDR3 totals 14 residues. CDR3 region: CASSLGSGLDEQYF. In nucleotides, the CDR3 is TGTGCCAGCAGCTTAGGATCGGGGTTGGACGAGCAGTACTTC.

The CDR3 reads CASSASRWEDIQYF. As DNA, the CDR3 is TGTGCCAGCAGTGCCAGCAGGTGGGAAGACATCCAGTACTTC. The genes are TRBV12-3 or TRBV12-4 and TRBJ2-5; D is ambiguous. Trimming removed 5 bases at V and 10 bases at J, with 20 bases between. This CDR3 contains 14 residues.

This clonotype has just one count. At one boundary the junction diverges from the germline segment, which might be a read error. This chain joins TRBV6-1 and TRBJ2-3, with D maybe TRBD1 (5 bases). Germline V gives CDR1 MNHNS, CDR2 SASEGT. The CDR3 totals 13 residues. Here the CDR3 DNA reads TGTGGCAGCCAGGGTGTGAGCACCGGGACGCAGTATTTT. The encoded protein is CGSQGVSTGTQYF.

The genes are TRBV19 and TRBJ2-3; D not certain. The ends were cut back, 5 bases at V and 0 bases at J, with 6 bases in the middle. The CDR3 runs 13 residues. The germline V gene has CDR1 LNHDA and CDR2 SQIVND (reference sequence). CDR3 sequence (DNA): TGTGCCAGTAGTGGATCGAGCACAGATACGCAGTATTTT. Its translation is CASSGSSTDTQYF.

This clonotype was observed a few times. V and J are TRBV27 and TRBJ2-5; either TRBD1 or TRBD2 may supply D (5 bases each). Trimming cost V 2 bases and J 4 bases, with 17 bases left between them. CDR1 is MNHEY and CDR2 is SMNVEV in the germline V gene (reference sequence). There are 16 residues in the CDR3. The CDR3 nucleotides read TGTGCCAGCAGTTTAAGTTGGGACGGGGCTGGAGAGACCCAGTACTTC. Encoded protein: CASSLSWDGAGETQYF.

The chain recombines TRBV10-3 with TRBJ2-1; 10 nucleotides line up with TRBD2. V was pared by 9 bases and J by 9 bases, with 8 bases of the junction left unmatched. This CDR3 comprises 13 residues. Looked up from germline, CDR1 is ENHRY and CDR2 is SYGVKD. CDR3 sequence (DNA): TGTGCCATGGAGAGCGGGGGGGCCGGTGAGCAGTTCTTC. Its translation is CAMESGGAGEQFF.

In this sample, this clonotype is medium-sized (0.01 to 0.1%). CDR3 region: CASSYRPFSSVTDTQYF. CDR3 sequence (DNA): TGTGCCAGCAGTTACCGCCCTTTTAGCAGTGTGACAGATACGCAGTATTTT. The rearrangement joins TRBV6-5 to TRBJ2-3; D is unclear. Looked up from germline, CDR1 is MNHEY and CDR2 is SVGAGI. This CDR3 is built from 17 residues. The V end lost 2 bases, the J end lost 3 bases, and 18 bases lay between the germline ends.